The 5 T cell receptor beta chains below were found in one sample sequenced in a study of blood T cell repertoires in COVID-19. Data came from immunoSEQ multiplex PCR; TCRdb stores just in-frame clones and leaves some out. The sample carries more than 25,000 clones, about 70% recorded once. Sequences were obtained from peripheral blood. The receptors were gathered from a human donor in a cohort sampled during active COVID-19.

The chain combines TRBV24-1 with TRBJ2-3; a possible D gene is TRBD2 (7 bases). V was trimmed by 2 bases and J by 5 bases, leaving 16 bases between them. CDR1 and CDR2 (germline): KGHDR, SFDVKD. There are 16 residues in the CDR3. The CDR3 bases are TGTGCCACCAGTGATTCCCCGGGGGGCGGGAGAGATACGCAGTATTTT. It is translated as CATSDSPGGGRDTQYF.

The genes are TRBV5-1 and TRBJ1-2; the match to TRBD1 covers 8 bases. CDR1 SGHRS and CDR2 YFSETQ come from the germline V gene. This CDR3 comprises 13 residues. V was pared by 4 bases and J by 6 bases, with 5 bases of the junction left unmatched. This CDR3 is CASSPWTGNGYTF. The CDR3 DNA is TGCGCCAGCAGCCCCTGGACAGGGAATGGCTACACCTTC.

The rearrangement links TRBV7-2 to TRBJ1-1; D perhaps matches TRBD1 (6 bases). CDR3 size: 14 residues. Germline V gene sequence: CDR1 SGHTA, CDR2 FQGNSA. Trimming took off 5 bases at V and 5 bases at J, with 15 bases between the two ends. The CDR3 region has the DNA TGTGCCAGCAGCGCCAGACAGGCTTTAACTGAAGCTTTCTTT. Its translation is CASSARQALTEAFF.

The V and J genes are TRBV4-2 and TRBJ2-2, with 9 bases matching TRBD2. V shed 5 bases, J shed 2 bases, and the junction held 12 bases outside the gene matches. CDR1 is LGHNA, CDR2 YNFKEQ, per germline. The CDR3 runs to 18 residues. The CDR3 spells CASSLRLAGGFNTGELFF. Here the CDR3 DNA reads TGTGCCAGCAGCTTACGTCTTGCGGGGGGGTTTAACACCGGGGAGCTGTTTTTT.

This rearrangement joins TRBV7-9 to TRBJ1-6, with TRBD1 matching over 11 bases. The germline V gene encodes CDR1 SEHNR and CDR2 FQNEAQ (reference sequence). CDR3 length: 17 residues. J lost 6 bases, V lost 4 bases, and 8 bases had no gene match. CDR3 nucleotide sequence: TGTGCCAGCAGCTCAAGCGGACAGGGGGCGCTTAATTCACCCCTCCACTTT. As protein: CASSSSGQGALNSPLHF. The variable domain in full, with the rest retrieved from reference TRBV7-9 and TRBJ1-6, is DTGVSQNPRHKITKRGQNVTFRCDPISEHNRLYWYRQTLGQGPEFLTYFQNEAQLEKSRLLSDRFSAERPKGSFSTLEIQRTEQGDSAMYLCASSSSGQGALNSPLHFGNGTRLTVT.